Listed below are T cell receptor beta chains from one sample, sequenced in a study of shared clonotypes between healthy human individuals. Libraries were prepared by immunoSEQ multiplex PCR; TCRdb keeps only in-frame clonotypes and omits some of them. The data hold about 2,200,000 clones, with just over 90% observed a single time. Sequencing was performed on naive CD8+ T cells from PBMCs. These receptor sequences come from a man aged 18 to 30 in good health. Some clones in this sample may be carry-over from other donors' samples. Each CDR3 is given with its conserved first and last residue. A D gene is named only where the DNA matches it firmly. Rows may omit the clone size; those that give it use once, few, many or a size class.

>TRBV27|NA|TRBJ2-5|NA
CASSLAGGQETQYF
TGTGCCAGCAGTTTGGCCGGGGGCCAAGAGACCCAGTACTTC
>TRBV28|NA|TRBJ1-1|NA
CASVRQNEAFF
TGTGCCAGCGTCCGACAGAATGAAGCTTTCTTT
>TRBV4-3|TRBD2|TRBJ2-1|NA
CASSQDGVAGTNEQFF
TGCGCCAGCAGCCAAGATGGGGTAGCGGGGACCAATGAGCAGTTCTTC
>TRBV11-2|TRBD1|TRBJ1-1|NA
CASSQRQGGNTEAFF
TGTGCCAGCAGCCAGAGACAGGGTGGGAACACTGAAGCTTTCTTT
>TRBV7-8|TRBD1|TRBJ1-4|NA
CASSLRTGVNEKLFF
TGTGCCAGCAGCTTAAGGACAGGGGTGAACGAAAAACTGTTTTTT
>TRBV4-3|NA|TRBJ2-7|NA
CASSQLLGKEYEQYF
TGCGCCAGCAGCCAACTTCTGGGGAAAGAGTACGAGCAGTACTTC
>TRBV27|TRBD1|TRBJ1-5|NA
CASSLTGTVGNQPQHF
TGTGCCAGCAGTTTGACCGGGACAGTGGGGAATCAGCCCCAGCATTTT
>TRBV7-2|TRBD1|TRBJ2-2|NA
CASSSRTGGNTGELFF
TGTGCCAGCAGCTCACGGACAGGTGGAAACACCGGGGAGCTGTTTTTT
>TRBV5-1|NA|TRBJ2-7|NA
CASSAAPDRTYEQYF
TGCGCCAGCAGCGCGGCCCCCGACAGGACCTACGAGCAGTACTTC
>TRBV14|NA|TRBJ2-7|once
CASSQASSGRSYEQYF
TGTGCCAGCAGCCAAGCATCATCCGGCAGGTCCTACGAGCAGTACTTC
>TRBV6-5|TRBD1|TRBJ1-2|NA
CASSMTGNSGYTF
TGTGCCAGCAGTATGACAGGGAATTCGGGCTACACCTTC
>TRBV7-9|TRBD1|TRBJ1-1|NA
CASSRQKGQGATEAFF
TGTGCCAGCAGTCGGCAAAAGGGACAGGGGGCGACTGAAGCTTTCTTT
>TRBV10-2|NA|TRBJ2-7|NA
CASTGAYEQYF
TGCGCCAGCACAGGGGCATACGAGCAGTACTTC
>TRBV18|TRBD1|TRBJ1-1|NA
CASSPFGTVQMNTEAFF
TGTGCCAGCTCACCCTTCGGGACAGTACAGATGAACACTGAAGCTTTCTTT
>TRBV2|NA|TRBJ2-7|NA
CASSGRDMKQYF
TGTGCCAGCAGTGGTCGGGACATGAAGCAGTACTTC
>TRBV5-6|NA|TRBJ1-2|NA
CASSLVAVYGYTF
TGTGCCAGCAGCTTGGTGGCGGTCTATGGCTACACCTTC
>TRBV5-1|TRBD1|TRBJ2-7|NA
CASSVGQGPLYEQYF
TGCGCCAGCAGCGTTGGACAGGGCCCCTTGTACGAGCAGTACTTC
>TRBV7-9|NA|TRBJ2-7|once
CASSLGRGKVYYEQYF
TGTGCCAGCAGCTTAGGACGGGGGAAAGTATACTACGAGCAGTACTTC
>TRBV2|NA|TRBJ2-1|NA
CASMDYEGMREQFF
TGTGCCAGCATGGACTATGAGGGCATGAGGGAGCAGTTCTTC
>TRBV28|NA|TRBJ2-3|NA
CASSFLRGTTLTPTDTQYF
TGTGCCAGCAGTTTTCTTCGGGGCACTACCCTTACTCCCACAGATACGCAGTATTTT
>TRBV7-9|NA|TRBJ2-7|NA
CASSSSPREQYF
TGTGCCAGCAGCTCCTCTCCTCGCGAGCAGTACTTC
>TRBV7-9|TRBD2|TRBJ2-5|NA
CASSLGDYDWETQYF
TGTGCCAGCAGCTTAGGGGACTACGATTGGGAGACCCAGTACTTC
>TRBV28|NA|TRBJ1-5|once
CASSQRANNQPQHF
TGTGCCAGCAGTCAAAGGGCTAACAATCAGCCCCAGCATTTT
>TRBV27|NA|TRBJ1-2|NA
CASSPQANYGYTF
TGTGCCAGCAGTCCACAGGCTAACTATGGCTACACCTTC
>TRBV6-5|NA|TRBJ2-7|NA
CAETPAYEQYF
TGTGCCGAAACCCCAGCCTACGAGCAGTACTTC
>TRBV10-3|NA|TRBJ1-1|NA
CAISAGAGTTEAFF
TGTGCCATCAGCGCCGGCGCGGGGACCACTGAAGCTTTCTTT
>TRBV7-3|NA|TRBJ1-1|NA
CASSLGYNTEAFF
TGTGCCAGCAGCTTAGGTTATAACACTGAAGCTTTCTTT
>TRBV7-6|TRBD1|TRBJ2-3|NA
CASSLVAGGRPDTQYF
TGTGCCAGCAGCTTAGTAGCAGGGGGCCGACCAGATACGCAGTATTTT
>TRBV29-1|TRBD1|TRBJ2-7|NA
CSVGGHRDRLCDGYEQYF
TGCAGCGTTGGCGGACACCGGGACAGGCTTTGCGACGGCTACGAGCAGTACTTC
>TRBV28|TRBD2|TRBJ2-3|NA
CASINWGGSTDTQYF
TGTGCCAGCATCAATTGGGGGGGGAGCACAGATACGCAGTATTTT
>TRBV11-2|NA|TRBJ2-7|NA
CASSYSGSSYEQYF
TGTGCCAGCAGCTACTCAGGGAGCTCCTACGAGCAGTACTTC
>TRBV6-6|NA|TRBJ2-1|NA
CASSYPSGDEQFF
TGTGCCAGCAGTTACCCCTCGGGTGATGAGCAGTTCTTC
>TRBV2|TRBD1|TRBJ2-7|once
CASSEGEGQNSYEQYF
TGTGCCAGCAGTGAAGGAGAGGGACAGAACTCCTACGAGCAGTACTTC
>TRBV9|TRBD1|TRBJ1-2|NA
CASSVEGRGRDGYTF
TGTGCCAGCAGCGTAGAGGGCAGGGGGCGGGATGGCTACACCTTC
>TRBV4-3|NA|TRBJ2-1|NA
CASSQDRASGNEQFF
TGCGCCAGCAGCCAAGATCGGGCCAGCGGGAATGAGCAGTTCTTC
>TRBV9|NA|TRBJ2-7|NA
CASSPSDGGYEQYF
TGTGCCAGCAGCCCGAGCGACGGGGGTTACGAGCAGTACTTC
>TRBV6-1|NA|TRBJ1-2|NA
CASSDLEVAGQNGYTF
TGTGCCAGCAGTGATCTGGAGGTGGCAGGGCAAAATGGCTACACCTTC
>TRBV18|NA|TRBJ1-2|NA
CASSPSLTGAALYGYTF
TGTGCCAGCTCACCATCTCTGACGGGGGCCGCCCTCTATGGCTACACCTTC
>TRBV27|NA|TRBJ1-4|NA
CASSTGPTNEKLFF
TGTGCCAGCAGTACGGGGCCCACTAATGAAAAACTGTTTTTT
>TRBV2|TRBD1|TRBJ2-2|once
CASKGTALTGELFF
TGTGCCAGCAAAGGGACAGCCCTTACCGGGGAGCTGTTTTTT
>TRBV15|NA|TRBJ2-7|NA
CATSSSQGSYEQYF
TGTGCCACCAGCAGCAGCCAGGGGTCCTACGAGCAGTACTTC
>TRBV27|TRBD1|TRBJ2-7|few
CASRTGHYEQYF
TGTGCCAGCCGGACAGGGCACTACGAGCAGTACTTC
>TRBV9|NA|TRBJ2-5|NA
CASSSRGKQETQYF
TGTGCCAGCAGCTCTCGGGGGAAGCAAGAGACCCAGTACTTC
>TRBV4-1|NA|TRBJ2-3|NA
CASSQDPSTDTQYF
TGCGCCAGCAGCCAAGACCCTAGCACAGATACGCAGTATTTT
>TRBV19|TRBD1|TRBJ1-2|once
CARGQWRDGYTF
TGTGCCAGGGGACAGTGGAGAGATGGCTACACCTTC
>TRBV9|NA|TRBJ1-3|few
CASSEHAGTAEGTIYF
TGTGCCAGCAGCGAACATGCCGGGACCGCGGAGGGCACCATATATTTT
>TRBV2|NA|TRBJ2-5|NA
CARGLRWRDQETQYF
TGTGCCAGGGGCTTGAGATGGCGGGATCAAGAGACCCAGTACTTC
>TRBV5-6|NA|TRBJ2-5|NA
CASSLASQETQYF
TGTGCCAGCAGCTTAGCCAGCCAAGAGACCCAGTACTTC
>TRBV7-9|TRBD2|TRBJ2-1|NA
CASSFAPGLEQFF
TGTGCCAGCAGCTTCGCACCGGGACTAGAGCAGTTCTTC
>TRBV27|TRBD1|TRBJ2-1|once
CASSRTGAYNEQFF
TGTGCCAGCAGCCGGACAGGGGCCTACAATGAGCAGTTCTTC
>TRBV21-1|NA|TRBJ1-2|NA
CASRTWLDGYTF
TGTGCCAGTAGGACATGGCTTGATGGCTACACCTTC
>TRBV6-5|NA|TRBJ2-7|NA
CASSYMSETSYEQYF
TGTGCCAGCAGTTATATGTCGGAGACCTCCTACGAGCAGTACTTC
>TRBV29-1|NA|TRBJ2-1|NA
CSVVGHTVSSYNEQFF
TGCAGCGTTGTAGGACACACAGTGAGCTCCTACAATGAGCAGTTCTTC
>TRBV5-1|TRBD1|TRBJ2-1|NA
CATAGTGYNEQFF
TGCGCCACCGCCGGGACAGGGTACAATGAGCAGTTCTTC
>TRBV6-6|NA|TRBJ2-7|NA
CASSYRGLGNEQYF
TGTGCCAGCAGTTACCGGGGATTGGGGAACGAGCAGTACTTC